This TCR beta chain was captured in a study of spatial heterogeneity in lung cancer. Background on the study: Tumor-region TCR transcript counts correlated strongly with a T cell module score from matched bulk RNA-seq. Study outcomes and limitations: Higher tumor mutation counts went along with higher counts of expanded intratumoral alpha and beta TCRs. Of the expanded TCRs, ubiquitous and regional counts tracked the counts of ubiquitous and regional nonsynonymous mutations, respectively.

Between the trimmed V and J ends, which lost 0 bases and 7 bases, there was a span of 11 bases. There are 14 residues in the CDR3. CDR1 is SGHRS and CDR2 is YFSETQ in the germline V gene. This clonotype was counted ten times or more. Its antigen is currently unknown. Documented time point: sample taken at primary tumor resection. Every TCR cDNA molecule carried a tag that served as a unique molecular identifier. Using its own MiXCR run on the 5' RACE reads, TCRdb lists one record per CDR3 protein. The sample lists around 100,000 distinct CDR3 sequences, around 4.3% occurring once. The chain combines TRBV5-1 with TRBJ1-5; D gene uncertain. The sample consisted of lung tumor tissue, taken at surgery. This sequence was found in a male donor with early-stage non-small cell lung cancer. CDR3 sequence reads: CASSLGGNGQPQHF. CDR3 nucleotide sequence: TGCGCCAGCAGCTTGGGAGGGAATGGGCAGCCCCAGCATTTT.